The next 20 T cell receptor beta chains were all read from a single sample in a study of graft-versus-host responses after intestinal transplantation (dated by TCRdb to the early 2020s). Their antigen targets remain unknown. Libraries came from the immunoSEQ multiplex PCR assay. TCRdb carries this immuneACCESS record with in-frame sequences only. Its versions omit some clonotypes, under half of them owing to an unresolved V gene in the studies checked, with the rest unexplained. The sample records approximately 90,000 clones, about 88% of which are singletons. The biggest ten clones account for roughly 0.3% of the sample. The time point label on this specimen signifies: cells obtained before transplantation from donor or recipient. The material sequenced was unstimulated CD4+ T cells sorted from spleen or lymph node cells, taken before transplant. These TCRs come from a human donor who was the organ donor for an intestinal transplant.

CDR3 sequence (DNA): TGCAGCGTTGAAGTTTGGACTAGTTCCCAAGAGACCCAGTACTTC. Its translation is CSVEVWTSSQETQYF. The chain is built from TRBV29-1 and TRBJ2-5; 7 bases are a match to TRBD2. From germline, CDR1 is SQVTM and CDR2 ANQGSEA. The CDR3 loop spans 15 amino acids. V was pared by 1 base and J by 1 base, with 6 bases of the junction left unmatched.

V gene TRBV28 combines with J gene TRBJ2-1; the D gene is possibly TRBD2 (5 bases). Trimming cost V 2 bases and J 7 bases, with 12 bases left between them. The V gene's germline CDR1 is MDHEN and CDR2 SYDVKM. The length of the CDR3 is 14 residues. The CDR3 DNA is TGTGCCAGCAGTTTAACCGCCGGGGAAAATGAGCAGTTCTTC. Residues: CASSLTAGENEQFF.

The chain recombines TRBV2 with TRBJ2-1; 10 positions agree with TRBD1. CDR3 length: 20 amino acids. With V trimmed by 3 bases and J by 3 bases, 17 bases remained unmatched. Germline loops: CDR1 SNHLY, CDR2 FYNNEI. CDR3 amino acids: CASSEFVGRKRDRGYNEQFF. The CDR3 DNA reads TGTGCCAGCAGTGAGTTTGTGGGGCGAAAACGGGACAGGGGCTACAATGAGCAGTTCTTC.

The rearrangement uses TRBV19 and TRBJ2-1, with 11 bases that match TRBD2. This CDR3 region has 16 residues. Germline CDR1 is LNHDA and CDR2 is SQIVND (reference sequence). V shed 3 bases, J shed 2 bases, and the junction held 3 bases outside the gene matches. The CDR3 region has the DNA TGTGCCAGTAGTATCCGACTAGCGGGAACCTACAATGAGCAGTTCTTC. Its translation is CASSIRLAGTYNEQFF.

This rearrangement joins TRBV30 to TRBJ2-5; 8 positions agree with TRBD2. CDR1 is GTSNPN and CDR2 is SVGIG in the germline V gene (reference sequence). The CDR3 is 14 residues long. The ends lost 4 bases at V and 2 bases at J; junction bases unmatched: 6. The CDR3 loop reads CAWTGGVWQETQYF. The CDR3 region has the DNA TGTGCCTGGACCGGGGGGGTATGGCAAGAGACCCAGTACTTC.

Here the CDR3 DNA reads TGCGCCAGCAGCCAACATCCGGTATGGGGACTAGCGGGGTACAATGAGCAGTTCTTC. It yields the protein CASSQHPVWGLAGYNEQFF. The chain recombines TRBV4-3 with TRBJ2-1; the match to TRBD2 covers 13 bases. The germline V gene encodes CDR1 LGHNA and CDR2 YSLEER. The trim removed 2 bases at V and 4 bases at J, leaving 11 bases unmatched. There are 19 residues in the CDR3.

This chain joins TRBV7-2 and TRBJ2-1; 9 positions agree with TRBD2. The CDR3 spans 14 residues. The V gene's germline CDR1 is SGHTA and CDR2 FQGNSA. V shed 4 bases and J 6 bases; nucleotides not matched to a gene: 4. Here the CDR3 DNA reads TGTGCCAGCAGCTCCGGGACTAGCTTCAATGAGCAGTTCTTC. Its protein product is CASSSGTSFNEQFF.

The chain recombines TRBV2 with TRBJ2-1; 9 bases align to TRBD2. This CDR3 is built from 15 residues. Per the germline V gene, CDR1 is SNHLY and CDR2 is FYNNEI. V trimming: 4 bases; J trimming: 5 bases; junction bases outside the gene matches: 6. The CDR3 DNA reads TGTGCCAGCAGTGGGGGCGGGGGGGCCAACAATGAGCAGTTCTTC. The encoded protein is CASSGGGGANNEQFF.

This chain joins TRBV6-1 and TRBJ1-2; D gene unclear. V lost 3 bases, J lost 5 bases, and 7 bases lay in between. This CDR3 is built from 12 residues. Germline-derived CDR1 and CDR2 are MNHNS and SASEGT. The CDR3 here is CASSERQYGYTF. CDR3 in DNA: TGTGCCAGCAGTGAGAGGCAGTATGGCTACACCTTC.

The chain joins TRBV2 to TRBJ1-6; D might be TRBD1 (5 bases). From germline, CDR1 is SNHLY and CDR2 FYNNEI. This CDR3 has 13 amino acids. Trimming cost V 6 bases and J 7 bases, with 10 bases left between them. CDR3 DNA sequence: TGTGCCAGCAGGATGACAGTGAATTCACCCCTCCACTTT. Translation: CASRMTVNSPLHF. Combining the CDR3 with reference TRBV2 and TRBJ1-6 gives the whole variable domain EPEVTQTPSHQVTQMGQEVILRCVPISNHLYFYWYRQILGQKVEFLVSFYNNEISEKSEIFDDQFSVERPDGSNFTLKIRSTKLEDSAMYFCASRMTVNSPLHFGNGTRLTVT.

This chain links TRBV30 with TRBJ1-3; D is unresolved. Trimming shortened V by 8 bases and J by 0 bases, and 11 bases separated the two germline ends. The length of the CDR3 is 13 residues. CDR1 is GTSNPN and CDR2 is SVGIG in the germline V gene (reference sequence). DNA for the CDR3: TGTGCCGCGCCCCACTCCTCTGGAAACACCATATATTTT. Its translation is CAAPHSSGNTIYF.

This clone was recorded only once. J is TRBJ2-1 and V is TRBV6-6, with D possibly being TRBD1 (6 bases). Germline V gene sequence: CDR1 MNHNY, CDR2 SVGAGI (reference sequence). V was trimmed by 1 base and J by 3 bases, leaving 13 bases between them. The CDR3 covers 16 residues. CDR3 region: CASSYYPDSSYNEQFF. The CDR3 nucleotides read TGTGCCAGCAGTTACTACCCGGACAGTAGCTACAATGAGCAGTTCTTC.

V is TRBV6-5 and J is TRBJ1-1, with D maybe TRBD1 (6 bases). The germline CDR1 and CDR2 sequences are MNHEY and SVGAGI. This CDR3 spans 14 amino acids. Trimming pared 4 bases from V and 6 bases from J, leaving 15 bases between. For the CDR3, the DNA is TGTGCCAGCAGTTTGGGGGTAGGGGGTCCTGAAGCTTTCTTT. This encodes CASSLGVGGPEAFF.

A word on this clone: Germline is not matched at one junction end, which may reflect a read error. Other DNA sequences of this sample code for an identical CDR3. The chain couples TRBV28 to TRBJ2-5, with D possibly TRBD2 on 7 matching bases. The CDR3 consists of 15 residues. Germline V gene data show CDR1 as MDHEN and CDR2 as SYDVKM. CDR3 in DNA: TGTGCCAGCAGTAGAGCGGGACACCTCCAAGAGACCCAATACTTC. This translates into CASSRAGHLQETQYF.

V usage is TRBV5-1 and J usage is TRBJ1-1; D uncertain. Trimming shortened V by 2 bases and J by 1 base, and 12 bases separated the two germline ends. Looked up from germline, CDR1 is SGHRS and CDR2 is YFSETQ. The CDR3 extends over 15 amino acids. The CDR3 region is CASSLLGVGNTEAFF. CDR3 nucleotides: TGCGCCAGCAGCTTATTGGGAGTCGGGAACACTGAAGCTTTCTTT. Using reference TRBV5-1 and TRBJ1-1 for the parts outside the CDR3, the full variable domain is KAGVTQTPRYLIKTRGQQVTLSCSPISGHRSVSWYQQTPGQGLQFLFEYFSETQRNKGNFPGRFSGRQFSNSRSEMNVSTLELGDSALYLCASSLLGVGNTEAFFGQGTRLTVV.

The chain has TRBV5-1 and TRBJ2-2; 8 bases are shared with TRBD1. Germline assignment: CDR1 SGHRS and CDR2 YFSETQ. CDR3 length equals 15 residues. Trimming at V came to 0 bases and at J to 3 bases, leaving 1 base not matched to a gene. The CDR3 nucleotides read TGCGCCAGCAGCTTGGCGGGACAGGACACCGGGGAGCTGTTTTTT. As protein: CASSLAGQDTGELFF.

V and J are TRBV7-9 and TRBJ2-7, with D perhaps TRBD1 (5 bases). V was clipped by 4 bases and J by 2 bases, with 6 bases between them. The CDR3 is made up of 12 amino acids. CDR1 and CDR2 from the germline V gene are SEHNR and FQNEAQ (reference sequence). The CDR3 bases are TGTGCCAGCAGCTCCAGGGCCTACGAGCAGTACTTC. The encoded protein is CASSSRAYEQYF.

The CDR3 is CAIGDSLYEQYF. DNA for the CDR3: TGTGCCATCGGGGACAGCCTCTACGAGCAGTACTTC. This chain joins TRBV10-3 and TRBJ2-7; 7 bases match TRBD1. Germline V gene sequence: CDR1 ENHRY, CDR2 SYGVKD. CDR3 length: 12 amino acids. Trimming took 8 bases from V and 3 from J; bases not matched to a gene: 4.

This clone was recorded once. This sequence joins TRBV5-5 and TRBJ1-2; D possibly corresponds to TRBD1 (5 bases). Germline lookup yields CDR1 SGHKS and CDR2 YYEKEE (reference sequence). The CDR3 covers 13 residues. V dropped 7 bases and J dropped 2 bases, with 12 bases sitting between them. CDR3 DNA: TGTGCCAGCGTCCAGGGCAGCAACTATGGCTACACCTTC. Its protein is CASVQGSNYGYTF.

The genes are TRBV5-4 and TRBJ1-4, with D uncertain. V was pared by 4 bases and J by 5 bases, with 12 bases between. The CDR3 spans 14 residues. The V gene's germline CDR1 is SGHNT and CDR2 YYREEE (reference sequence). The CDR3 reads CASSPGSSNEKLFF. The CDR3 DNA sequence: TGTGCCAGCAGCCCCGGGTCTTCCAATGAAAAACTGTTTTTT. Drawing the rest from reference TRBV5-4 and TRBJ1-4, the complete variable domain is ETGVTQSPTHLIKTRGQQVTLRCSSQSGHNTVSWYQQALGQGPQFIFQYYREEENGRGNFPPRFSGLQFPNYSSELNVNALELDDSALYLCASSPGSSNEKLFFGSGTQLSVL.